The 21 T cell receptor beta chains below all came from one sample that was sequenced in a study of regulatory T cells in long-lasting Graves disease. Arm-PCR with iRepertoire HTBI primers amplified the CDR3 regions for these TCR beta libraries. One entry per CDR3 protein, called by TCRdb with MiXCR from the multiplex PCR reads. The sample consists of about 360,000 distinct CDR3 sequences, roughly 15% of them appearing once. The time point here: newly diagnosed GD, antithyroid drugs for less than 3 months. The authors made the TCR library using RNA they extracted from PBMCs. The data were also submitted as part of a second study, on T cells in Graves' hyperthyroidism and ophthalmopathy.

The source material was peripheral blood mononuclear cells (PBMCs), sampled at new diagnosis, from a patient treated with antithyroid drugs. All receptors derive from a woman aged 18-29 years with Graves disease.

V usage is TRBV19 and J usage is TRBJ2-1; maybe TRBD2 (6 bases). Trimming shortened V by 6 bases and J by 5 bases, and 17 bases separated the two germline ends. The germline V gene has CDR1 LNHDA and CDR2 SQIVND (reference sequence). The CDR3 length is 15 residues. The CDR3: CASRRRGLTDNEQFF. Written as DNA, the CDR3 is TGTGCCAGTAGGAGGCGGGGACTCACCGACAATGAGCAGTTCTTC.

This clonotype came up many times. CDR3 coding DNA: TGCAGTGCTAGGGGTCTAGCGAACTACAATGAGCAGTTCTTC. The encoded protein is CSARGLANYNEQFF. The chain links TRBV20-1 to TRBJ2-1, with TRBD2 as a possible D gene (6 bases). Germline CDR1 DFQATT, CDR2 SNEGSKA (reference sequence). The V end was cut by 3 bases, the J end by 3 bases, with 12 bases between. The CDR3 totals 14 residues.

This clonotype was counted many times. The chain has TRBV4-1 and TRBJ1-2; 8 positions match TRBD1. From germline, CDR1 is MGHRA and CDR2 YSYEKL. CDR3 length equals 15 residues. Trimming removed 2 bases from V and 6 bases from J; junction bases left unmatched: 8. The CDR3 bases are TGCGCCAGCAGCCAACCCAGGGACAGGAAAAATGGCTACACCTTC. This encodes CASSQPRDRKNGYTF.

This clonotype was counted at least ten times. This rearrangement joins TRBV7-8 to TRBJ2-5; possibly TRBD2 for D (5 bases). This CDR3 comprises 16 residues. The V and J ends lost 5 bases and 4 bases respectively, with 20 bases between them. CDR1 and CDR2 (germline): SGHVS, FQNEAQ. CDR3 region: CASSPSVRVVGETQYF. DNA for the CDR3: TGTGCCAGCAGCCCCTCTGTGCGGGTGGTCGGAGAGACCCAGTACTTC.

This sequence joins TRBV4-2 and TRBJ2-1, with TRBD1 identical over 9 bases. This CDR3 has 17 amino acids. CDR1 and CDR2 (germline): LGHNA, YNFKEQ. Trimming took 0 bases from V and 7 from J; bases not matched to a gene: 10. The chain's CDR3 is CASSQDRRTGAMNEQFF. In nucleotides, the CDR3 is TGTGCCAGCAGCCAAGATCGAAGGACAGGGGCCATGAATGAGCAGTTCTTC.

In its sample, this clonotype was seen many times. V is TRBV18 and J is TRBJ1-1; D gene uncertain. The CDR3 is 13 residues long. The V end lost 8 bases, the J end lost 1 base, and 11 bases lay between the germline ends. Germline assignment: CDR1 KGHSH and CDR2 LQKENI. Here the CDR3 reads CASSPNSNTEAFF. The DNA of the CDR3 is TGTGCCAGCAGTCCGAATTCGAACACTGAAGCTTTCTTT.

This clonotype was recorded at least ten times. The chain recombines TRBV11-2 with TRBJ2-3; no clear D gene. The CDR3 has 13 amino acids. The germline V gene encodes CDR1 SGHAT and CDR2 FQNNGV. The V and J ends lost 1 base and 5 bases respectively, with 7 bases between them. Here the CDR3 reads CASSLGPGDTQYF. CDR3 in DNA: TGTGCCAGCAGCTTAGGCCCGGGAGATACGCAGTATTTT.

The chain carries TRBV5-1 and TRBJ2-2; 12 bases line up with TRBD2. This CDR3 spans 18 amino acids. The germline CDR1 and CDR2 sequences are SGHRS and YFSETQ. The junction had 12 bases not matched to a gene; V was cut back by 5 bases and J by 4 bases. The CDR3 nucleotides are TGCGCCAGCAGAGCGGAACTAGCGGGAGGTCAAGCCACCGGGGAGCTGTTTTTT. The encoded protein is CASRAELAGGQATGELFF. The whole variable domain, remainder taken from reference TRBV5-1 and TRBJ2-2, is KAGVTQTPRYLIKTRGQQVTLSCSPISGHRSVSWYQQTPGQGLQFLFEYFSETQRNKGNFPGRFSGRQFSNSRSEMNVSTLELGDSALYLCASRAELAGGQATGELFFGEGSRLTVL.

This clonotype has at least ten counts. J is TRBJ2-2 and V is TRBV11-2; TRBD1 might be the D (5 bases). In germline, CDR1 is SGHAT, CDR2 FQNNGV. The CDR3 totals 15 residues. Between the trimmed V and J ends, which lost 7 bases and 1 base, there was a span of 13 bases. The CDR3 loop reads CASTPLTGNTGELFF. Written as DNA, the CDR3 is TGTGCCAGCACCCCTCTAACAGGGAACACCGGGGAGCTGTTTTTT.

In this sample, this clonotype turned up a few times. The genes are TRBV4-1 and TRBJ1-5; D gene unclear. This CDR3 region has 15 residues. Trimming removed 2 bases at V and 3 bases at J, with 11 bases between. The germline CDR1 and CDR2 sequences are MGHRA and YSYEKL. DNA of the CDR3: TGCGCCAGCAGCCAAACTGCCATAATCAATCAGCCCCAGCATTTT. It encodes CASSQTAIINQPQHF.

The chain recombines TRBV30 with TRBJ1-2; tentative D call: TRBD1 (5 bases). With 0 bases removed from V and 4 bases from J, the gap between germline ends came to 9 bases. The germline CDR1 and CDR2 sequences are GTSNPN and SVGIG (reference sequence). The CDR3 contains 13 residues. The DNA for the CDR3 is TGTGCCTGGAGTGTTTTTGGGGGCTATGGCTACACCTTC. Protein product: CAWSVFGGYGYTF.

The chain couples TRBV5-5 to TRBJ1-5; 10 nucleotides align to TRBD1. The CDR3 sequence is 16 residues long. After removal of 5 bases from V and 6 bases from J, the junction contained 11 bases not matched to a gene. CDR1 SGHKS and CDR2 YYEKEE come from the germline V gene (reference sequence). Here the CDR3 DNA reads TGTGCCAGCAGTGATCCGGGACAGGGGATCGGTCAGCCCCAGCATTTT. Its protein is CASSDPGQGIGQPQHF.

This chain connects TRBV14 to TRBJ2-1; 12 bases match TRBD2. The V gene's germline CDR1 is SGHDN and CDR2 FVKESK. This CDR3 spans 15 amino acids. Trimming at V came to 4 bases and at J to 6 bases, leaving 4 bases not matched to a gene. The CDR3 spells CASSLSSGGVNEQFF. CDR3 in DNA: TGTGCCAGCAGCCTTTCTAGCGGGGGGGTCAATGAGCAGTTCTTC. The full variable domain, in which reference TRBV14 and TRBJ2-1 provide the parts outside the CDR3, is EAGVTQFPSHSVIEKGQTVTLRCDPISGHDNLYWYRRVMGKEIKFLLHFVKESKQDESGMPNNRFLAERTGGTYSTLKVQPAELEDSGVYFCASSLSSGGVNEQFFGPGTRLTVL.

This clonotype occurred a few times. The chain couples TRBV20-1 to TRBJ1-6, with D unresolved. Trimming removed 0 bases from V and 5 bases from J, with 14 bases in between. CDR3 length equals 16 residues. Germline CDR1 and CDR2: DFQATT and SNEGSKA (reference sequence). The CDR3 coding sequence is TGCAGTGCTAGAGATCAAGCAGCCGGGAATAATTCACCCCTCCACTTT. It specifies CSARDQAAGNNSPLHF.

This clonotype was counted ten times or more. The chain has TRBV11-2 and TRBJ2-7, with TRBD2 identical over 8 bases. CDR3 length: 20 residues. CDR1 is SGHAT, CDR2 FQNNGV, per germline. V dropped 5 bases and J dropped 1; count of bases not matched to a gene: 22. The CDR3: CASSPWGGGSGGTRSYEQYF. In DNA, the CDR3 is TGTGCCAGCAGCCCATGGGGAGGTGGGTCGGGGGGGACCAGGTCCTACGAGCAGTACTTC.

This clonotype was picked up a small number of times. CDR3 sequence: CSARGSGGAISYNEQFF. In DNA form, the CDR3 reads TGCAGTGCTAGAGGTAGCGGGGGGGCAATCTCCTACAATGAGCAGTTCTTC. This chain uses TRBV20-1 with TRBJ2-1, with 11 positions matching TRBD2. CDR3 length: 17 amino acids. CDR1 is DFQATT and CDR2 is SNEGSKA in the germline V gene (reference sequence). Germline trimming cut 1 base from V and 0 bases from J; bases unmatched to any gene: 5.

This clonotype was observed a few times. This rearrangement joins TRBV14 to TRBJ1-2; possibly TRBD1 for D (6 bases). V gave up 6 bases and J gave up 7 bases, with 15 bases separating them. Germline V lookup: CDR1 SGHDN, CDR2 FVKESK. The CDR3 loop spans 13 amino acids. The CDR3 spells CASRESGVGGYTF. As DNA, the CDR3 is TGTGCCAGCAGGGAATCAGGGGTCGGTGGCTACACCTTC.

This clonotype was detected many times. V gene TRBV3-1 combines with J gene TRBJ2-7; no reliable D call. V shed 8 bases and J shed 5 bases, with 16 bases lying between them. The CDR3 covers 13 residues. The germline V gene encodes CDR1 LGHDT and CDR2 YNNKEL (reference sequence). As DNA, the CDR3 is TGTGCCAGCGCTGCTAGGAGAATCGACGAGCAGTACTTC. Its translation is CASAARRIDEQYF.

The sample holds many counts of this clonotype. V and J are TRBV12-3 or TRBV12-4 and TRBJ1-1; D is unclear. V lost 10 bases, J lost 3 bases, and 15 bases lay in between. The CDR3 covers 13 residues. In DNA form, the CDR3 reads TGTGCCACCGTCTTGGGAGGGCACACTGAAGCTTTCTTT. This sequence encodes CATVLGGHTEAFF.

Note on this clonotype: Since no conserved phenylalanine or tryptophan closes the CDR3, a read error is the likely cause. The chain couples TRBV2 to TRBJ2-7, with 15 bases aligning to TRBD2. The junction had 4 bases not matched to a gene; V was cut back by 4 bases and J by 9 bases. The CDR3 loop spans 14 amino acids. From germline, CDR1 is SNHLY and CDR2 FYNNEI. This CDR3 is CASSGTSGRAVQYL. CDR3 DNA sequence: TGTGCCAGCAGTGGGACTAGCGGGAGGGCAGTGCAGTACCTC.

This clonotype was detected many times. The chain has TRBV11-2 and TRBJ1-1; D may be TRBD1 (5 bases). The CDR3 loop spans 15 amino acids. Germline V gives CDR1 SGHAT, CDR2 FQNNGV. The germline V and J ends were trimmed by 5 bases and 5 bases, with 18 bases remaining between them. CDR3 loop: CASSPGARGRTEAFF. Written as DNA, the CDR3 is TGTGCCAGCAGCCCTGGGGCCAGAGGGAGGACTGAAGCTTTCTTT.